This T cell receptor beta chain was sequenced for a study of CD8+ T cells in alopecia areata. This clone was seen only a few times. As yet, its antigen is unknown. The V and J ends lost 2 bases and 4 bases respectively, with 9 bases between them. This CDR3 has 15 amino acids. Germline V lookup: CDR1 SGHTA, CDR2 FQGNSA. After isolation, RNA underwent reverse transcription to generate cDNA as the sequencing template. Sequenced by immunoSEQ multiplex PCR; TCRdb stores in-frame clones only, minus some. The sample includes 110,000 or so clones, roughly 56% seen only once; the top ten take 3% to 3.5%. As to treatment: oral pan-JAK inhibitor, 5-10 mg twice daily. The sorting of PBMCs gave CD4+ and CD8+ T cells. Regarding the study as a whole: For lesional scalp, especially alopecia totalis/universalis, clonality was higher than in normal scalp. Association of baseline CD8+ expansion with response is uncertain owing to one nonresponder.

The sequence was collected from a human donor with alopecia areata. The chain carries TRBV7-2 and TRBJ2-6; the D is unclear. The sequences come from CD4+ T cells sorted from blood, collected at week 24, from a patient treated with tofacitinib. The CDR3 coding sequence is TGTGCCAGCAGCTTAAACAGTGCCGGGGCCAACGTCCTGACTTTC. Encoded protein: CASSLNSAGANVLTF.